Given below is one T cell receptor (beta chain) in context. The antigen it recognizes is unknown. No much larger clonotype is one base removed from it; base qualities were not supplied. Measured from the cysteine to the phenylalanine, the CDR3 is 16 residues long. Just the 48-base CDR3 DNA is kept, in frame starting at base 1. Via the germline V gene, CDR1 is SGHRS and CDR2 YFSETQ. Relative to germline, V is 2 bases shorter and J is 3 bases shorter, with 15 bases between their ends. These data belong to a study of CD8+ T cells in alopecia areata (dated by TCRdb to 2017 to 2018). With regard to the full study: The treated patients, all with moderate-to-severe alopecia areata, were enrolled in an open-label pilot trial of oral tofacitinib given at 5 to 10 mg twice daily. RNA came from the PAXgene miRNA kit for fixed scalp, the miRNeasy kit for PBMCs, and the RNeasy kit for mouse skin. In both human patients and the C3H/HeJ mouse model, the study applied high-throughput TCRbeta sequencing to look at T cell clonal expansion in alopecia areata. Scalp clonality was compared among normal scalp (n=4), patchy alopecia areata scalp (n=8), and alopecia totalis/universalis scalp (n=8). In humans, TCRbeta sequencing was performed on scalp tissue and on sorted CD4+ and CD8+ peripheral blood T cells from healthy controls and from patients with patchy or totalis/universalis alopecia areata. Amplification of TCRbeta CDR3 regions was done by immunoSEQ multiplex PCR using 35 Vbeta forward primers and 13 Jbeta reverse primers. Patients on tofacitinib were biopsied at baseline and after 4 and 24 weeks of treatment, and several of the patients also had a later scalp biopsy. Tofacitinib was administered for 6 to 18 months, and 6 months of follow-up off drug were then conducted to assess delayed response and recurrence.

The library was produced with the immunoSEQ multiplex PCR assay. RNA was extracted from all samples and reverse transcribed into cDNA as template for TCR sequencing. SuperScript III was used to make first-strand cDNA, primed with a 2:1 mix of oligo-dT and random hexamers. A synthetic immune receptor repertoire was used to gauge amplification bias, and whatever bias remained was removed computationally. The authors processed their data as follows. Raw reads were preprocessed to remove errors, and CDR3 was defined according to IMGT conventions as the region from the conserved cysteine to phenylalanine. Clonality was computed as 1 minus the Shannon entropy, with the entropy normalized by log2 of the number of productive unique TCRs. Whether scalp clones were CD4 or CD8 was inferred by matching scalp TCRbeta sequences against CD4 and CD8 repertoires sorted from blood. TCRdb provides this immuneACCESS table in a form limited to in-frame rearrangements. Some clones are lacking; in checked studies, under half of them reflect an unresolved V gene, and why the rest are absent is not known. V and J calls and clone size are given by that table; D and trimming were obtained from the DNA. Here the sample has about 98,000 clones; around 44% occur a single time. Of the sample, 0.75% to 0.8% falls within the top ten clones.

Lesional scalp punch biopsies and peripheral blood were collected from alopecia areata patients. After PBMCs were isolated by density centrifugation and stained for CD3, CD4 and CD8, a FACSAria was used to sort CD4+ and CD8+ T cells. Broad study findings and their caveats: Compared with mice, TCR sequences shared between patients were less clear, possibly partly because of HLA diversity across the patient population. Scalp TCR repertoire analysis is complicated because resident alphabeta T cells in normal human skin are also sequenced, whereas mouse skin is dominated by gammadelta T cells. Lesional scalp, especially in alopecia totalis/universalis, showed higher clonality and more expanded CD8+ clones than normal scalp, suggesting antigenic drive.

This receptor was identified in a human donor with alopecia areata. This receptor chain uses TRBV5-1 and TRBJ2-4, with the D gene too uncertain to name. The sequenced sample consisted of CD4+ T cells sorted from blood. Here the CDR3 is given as CASSLALRLGKNIQYF. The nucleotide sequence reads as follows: TGCGCCAGCAGCTTAGCTTTGAGGTTGGGCAAAAACATTCAGTACTTC.